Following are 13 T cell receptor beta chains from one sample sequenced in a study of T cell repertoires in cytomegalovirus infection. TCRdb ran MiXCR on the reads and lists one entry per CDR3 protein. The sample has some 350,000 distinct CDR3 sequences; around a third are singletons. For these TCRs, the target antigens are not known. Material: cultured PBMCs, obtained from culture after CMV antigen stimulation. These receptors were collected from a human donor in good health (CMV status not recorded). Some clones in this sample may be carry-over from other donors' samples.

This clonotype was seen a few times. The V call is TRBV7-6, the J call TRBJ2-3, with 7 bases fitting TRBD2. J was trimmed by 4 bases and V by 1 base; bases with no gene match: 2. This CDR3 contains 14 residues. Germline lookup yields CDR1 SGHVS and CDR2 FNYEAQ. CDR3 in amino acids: CASSLGLAPDTQYF. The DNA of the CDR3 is TGTGCCAGCAGCTTAGGACTAGCTCCAGATACGCAGTATTTT.

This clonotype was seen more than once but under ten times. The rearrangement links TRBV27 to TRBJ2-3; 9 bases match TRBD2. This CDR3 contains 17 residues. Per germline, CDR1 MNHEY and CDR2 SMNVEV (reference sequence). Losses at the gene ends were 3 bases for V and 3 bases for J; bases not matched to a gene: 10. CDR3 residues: CASSLEVGGLATDTQYF. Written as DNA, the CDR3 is TGTGCCAGCAGTTTGGAAGTAGGGGGACTAGCTACAGATACGCAGTATTTT.

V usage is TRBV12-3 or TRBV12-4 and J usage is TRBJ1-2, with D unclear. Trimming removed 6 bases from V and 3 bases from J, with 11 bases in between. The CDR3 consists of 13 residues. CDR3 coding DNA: TGTGCCAGCAGACGGGCGAACTACTATGGCTACACCTTC. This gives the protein CASRRANYYGYTF.

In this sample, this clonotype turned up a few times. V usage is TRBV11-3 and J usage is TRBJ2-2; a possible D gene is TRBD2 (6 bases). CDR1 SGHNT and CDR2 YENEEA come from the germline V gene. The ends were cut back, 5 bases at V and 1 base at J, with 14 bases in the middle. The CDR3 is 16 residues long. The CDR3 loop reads CASSLFGGGNTGELFF. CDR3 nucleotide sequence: TGTGCCAGCAGCCTCTTCGGGGGAGGGAACACCGGGGAGCTGTTTTTT.

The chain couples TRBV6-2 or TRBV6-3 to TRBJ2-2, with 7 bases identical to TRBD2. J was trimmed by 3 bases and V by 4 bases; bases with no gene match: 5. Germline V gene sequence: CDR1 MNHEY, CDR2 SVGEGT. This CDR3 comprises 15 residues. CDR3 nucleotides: TGTGCCAGCAGTTCAGCGGGAAGATACACCGGGGAGCTGTTTTTT. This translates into CASSSAGRYTGELFF.

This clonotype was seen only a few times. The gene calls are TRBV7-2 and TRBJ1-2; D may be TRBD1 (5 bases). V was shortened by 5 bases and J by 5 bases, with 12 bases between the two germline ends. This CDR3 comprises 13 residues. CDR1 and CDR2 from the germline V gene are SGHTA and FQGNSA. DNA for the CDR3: TGTGCCAGCAGCCCCCCAGGGAAGTATGGCTACACCTTC. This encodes CASSPPGKYGYTF.

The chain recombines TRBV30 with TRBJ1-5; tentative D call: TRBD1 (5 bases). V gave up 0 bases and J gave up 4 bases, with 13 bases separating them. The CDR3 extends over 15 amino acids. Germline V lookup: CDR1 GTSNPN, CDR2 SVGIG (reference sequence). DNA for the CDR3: TGTGCCTGGAGTGTAGGGACTAATTTAAATCAGCCCCAGCATTTT. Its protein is CAWSVGTNLNQPQHF.

Here the CDR3 DNA reads TGTGCCAGTAACGAAGACGCGGCTAGACAAGCTTTCTTT. It encodes CASNEDAARQAFF. The chain is built from TRBV19 and TRBJ1-1; D uncertain. Trimming took 7 bases from V and 9 from J, leaving 18 bases between them. CDR3 length: 13 residues. The germline gives CDR1 LNHDA, CDR2 SQIVND (reference sequence).

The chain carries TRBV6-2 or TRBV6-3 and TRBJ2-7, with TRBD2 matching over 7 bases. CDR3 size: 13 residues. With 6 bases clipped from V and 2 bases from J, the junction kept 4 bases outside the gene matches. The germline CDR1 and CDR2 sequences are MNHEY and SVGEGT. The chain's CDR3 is CASSSGGTYEQYF. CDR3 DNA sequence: TGTGCCAGCAGCTCGGGAGGCACCTACGAGCAGTACTTC.

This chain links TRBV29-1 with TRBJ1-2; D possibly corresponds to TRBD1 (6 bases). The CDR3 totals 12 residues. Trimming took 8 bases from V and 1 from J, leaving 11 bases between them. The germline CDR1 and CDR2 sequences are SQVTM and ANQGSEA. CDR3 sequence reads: CSTGHFNYGYTF. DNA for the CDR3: TGCAGCACGGGACACTTTAACTATGGCTACACCTTC.

The CDR3 DNA reads TGTGCCTGGTCATATGGGGTGAGCAATCAGCCCCAGCATTTT. It specifies CAWSYGVSNQPQHF. V is TRBV30 and J is TRBJ1-5; D remains unclear. Per germline, CDR1 GTSNPN and CDR2 SVGIG (reference sequence). Trimming stripped 5 bases from V and 1 base from J, with 12 bases between. The CDR3 is 14 amino acids. The whole variable domain, filled in from reference TRBV30 and TRBJ1-5, reads SQTIHQWPATLVQPVGSPLSLECTVEGTSNPNLYWYRQAAGRGLQLLFYSVGIGQISSEVPQNLSASRPQDRQFILSSKKLLLSDSGFYLCAWSYGVSNQPQHFGDGTRLSIL.

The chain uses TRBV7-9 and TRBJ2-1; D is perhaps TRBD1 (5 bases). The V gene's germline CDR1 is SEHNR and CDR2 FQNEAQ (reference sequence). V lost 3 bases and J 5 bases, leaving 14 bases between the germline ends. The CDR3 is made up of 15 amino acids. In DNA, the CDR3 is TGTGCCAGCAGCTTTTTCGCGGCCAGGGACAATGAGCAGTTCTTC. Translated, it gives CASSFFAARDNEQFF.

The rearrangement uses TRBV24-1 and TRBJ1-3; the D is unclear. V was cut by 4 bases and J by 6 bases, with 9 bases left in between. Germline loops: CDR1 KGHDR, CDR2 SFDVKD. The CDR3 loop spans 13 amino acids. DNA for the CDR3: TGTGCCACCAGTGACCCGCTTGAAAACACCATATATTTT. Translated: CATSDPLENTIYF.